This entry lists 22 T cell receptor beta chains sequenced from one sample in a study of a mutant IDH1 vaccine in newly diagnosed glioma. The time point was: baseline, week 1 (first vaccination visit). Stated treatment: pre-vaccination baseline after standard-of-care therapy. TCRdb's copy holds only in-frame clones and misses some; the assay was immunoSEQ multiplex PCR. The sample contains 99,000 or so clones, about 90% of which appear only once. The sample in question was PBMCs, obtained from a glioma patient treated with radiotherapy, temozolomide or both. The source of these receptors is a woman in her forties or fifties with glioma.

This clone has a single count. The chain combines TRBV30 with TRBJ2-7, with 8 bases identical to TRBD1. V trimming: 2 bases; J trimming: 5 bases; junction bases outside the gene matches: 2. Per germline, CDR1 GTSNPN and CDR2 SVGIG (reference sequence). The CDR3 totals 12 residues. The CDR3 bases are TGTGCCTGGAGTTCAGGGGGCGACGAGCAGTACTTC. Translated, it gives CAWSSGGDEQYF.

The rearrangement joins TRBV28 to TRBJ2-3, with 7 bases lining up with TRBD2. Germline V gene sequence: CDR1 MDHEN, CDR2 SYDVKM. CDR3 size: 14 residues. V was pared by 7 bases and J by 1 base, with 5 bases of the junction left unmatched. Written as DNA, the CDR3 is TGTGCCAGCAAGGCCGCGGGAGGCACAGATACGCAGTATTTT. This gives the protein CASKAAGGTDTQYF.

The rearrangement joins TRBV4-1 to TRBJ2-7; D is possibly TRBD1 (5 bases). Trimming left V 0 bases short and J 0 bases short, with 15 bases between. The length of the CDR3 is 17 residues. CDR1 is MGHRA and CDR2 is YSYEKL in the germline V gene. In DNA form, the CDR3 reads TGCGCCAGCAGCCAAGATCATTTGCGGACACTCTCCTACGAGCAGTACTTC. Its protein product is CASSQDHLRTLSYEQYF.

This rearrangement joins TRBV28 to TRBJ2-5, with D maybe TRBD2 (5 bases). The germline CDR1 and CDR2 sequences are MDHEN and SYDVKM. The V and J ends lost 3 bases and 5 bases respectively, with 7 bases between them. There are 12 residues in the CDR3. CDR3: CASSFGKETQYF. CDR3 bases: TGTGCCAGCAGTTTCGGGAAGGAGACCCAGTACTTC.

J is TRBJ2-7 and V is TRBV7-9; TRBD2 aligns across 9 bases. CDR3 length equals 13 residues. CDR1 and CDR2 (germline): SEHNR, FQNEAQ (reference sequence). The V and J ends lost 4 bases and 3 bases, in that order; junction bases with no gene match: 1. The chain's CDR3 is CASSSTSGYEQYF. CDR3 in DNA: TGTGCCAGCAGCTCGACTAGCGGCTACGAGCAGTACTTC.

This clone was seen more than once but under ten times. J is TRBJ2-1 and V is TRBV4-1; 8 bases line up with TRBD2. Germline trimming cut 0 bases from V and 5 bases from J; bases unmatched to any gene: 6. The CDR3 length is 16 residues. Germline V gene data show CDR1 as MGHRA and CDR2 as YSYEKL. The CDR3 nucleotides are TGCGCCAGCAGCCAAGATCGAACTAGCGGACACAATGAGCAGTTCTTC. This translates into CASSQDRTSGHNEQFF.

The CDR3 DNA reads as TGTGCCAGCAGCATAACAGGGGGCCCCCCTGGAAACACCATATATTTT. Translated, it gives CASSITGGPPGNTIYF. The chain uses TRBV6-6 and TRBJ1-3, with 9 bases lining up with TRBD1. Germline CDR1 MNHNY, CDR2 SVGAGI (reference sequence). The CDR3 spans 16 residues. The trim removed 6 bases at V and 2 bases at J, leaving 8 bases unmatched.

The CDR3 coding sequence is TGTGCCATCAGTGGGGGGGGACTAGCGCCAAGTCGGAAGAGGGACTACGAGCAGTACTTC. Its protein product is CAISGGGLAPSRKRDYEQYF. The rearrangement joins TRBV10-3 to TRBJ2-7; TRBD2 agrees at 10 bases. CDR1 is ENHRY and CDR2 is SYGVKD in the germline V gene. CDR3 size: 20 residues. J gave up 3 bases and V 4 bases, and 21 bases lay outside the gene matches.

The chain recombines TRBV5-1 with TRBJ2-2; 10 bases are shared with TRBD2. Germline CDR1 is SGHRS and CDR2 is YFSETQ. This CDR3 has 16 residues. V dropped 3 bases and J dropped 7; count of bases not matched to a gene: 9. This chain's CDR3 is CASSSWTSGRNGELFF. In DNA, the CDR3 is TGCGCCAGCAGCTCATGGACTAGCGGTAGGAACGGGGAGCTGTTTTTT.

The chain employs TRBV10-2 and TRBJ2-2; the match to TRBD2 covers 12 bases. The CDR3 is made up of 17 amino acids. Per germline, CDR1 WSHSY and CDR2 SAAADI. V shed 6 bases, J shed 7 bases, and the junction held 12 bases outside the gene matches. CDR3 nucleotide sequence: TGCGCCAGCAGATCAACCCCTCTAGCGGGAGGGGTCGGGGAGCTGTTTTTT. Translating gives CASRSTPLAGGVGELFF.

This sequence joins TRBV9 and TRBJ2-2, with 7 bases identical to TRBD1. Germline trimming cut 4 bases from V and 0 bases from J; bases unmatched to any gene: 9. The CDR3 runs to 17 residues. CDR1 SGDLS and CDR2 YYNGEE come from the germline V gene. The chain's CDR3 is CASSQPQGTANTGELFF. CDR3 sequence (DNA): TGTGCCAGCAGCCAACCTCAAGGGACAGCGAACACCGGGGAGCTGTTTTTT.

The rearrangement joins TRBV7-3 to TRBJ2-2; 9 bases are a match to TRBD1. Germline loops: CDR1 SGHTA, CDR2 FQGTGA. The length of the CDR3 is 16 residues. The V gene end was trimmed by 5 bases and the J gene end by 6 bases; junction bases not matched to a gene: 10. The CDR3, as DNA: TGTGCCAGCAGCGGCCGGGACAGGGATTTCTCCGGGGAGCTGTTTTTT. This encodes CASSGRDRDFSGELFF.

This clone has just one count. The chain is built from TRBV21-1 and TRBJ2-7; the table calls TRBD2, which could not be checked here. TRBV21-1 is designated a pseudogene. The length of the CDR3 is 21 residues. The CDR3 DNA sequence: TGTGCCAGCAGCAAAAAAAAAGAGGGGAGAACCGGGACTAGCCGTTACTACGAGCAGTACTTC. Encoded protein: CASSKKKEGRTGTSRYYEQYF.

This chain connects TRBV10-1 to TRBJ1-2; D may be TRBD1 (6 bases). CDR3 length: 13 residues. V was trimmed by 5 bases and J by 7 bases, leaving 14 bases between them. Germline V gives CDR1 WNHNN, CDR2 SYGVQD (reference sequence). In DNA, the CDR3 is TGCGCCAGCAGTTCCGGACAGTCCGGTGGCTACACCTTC. Its protein product is CASSSGQSGGYTF.

This chain links TRBV11-1 with TRBJ2-7; TRBD2 matches at 12 bases. V lost 5 bases and J lost 4; bases outside the gene matches: 9. CDR1 is SGHAT and CDR2 is FQDESV in the germline V gene (reference sequence). The CDR3 is made up of 16 amino acids. The CDR3 nucleotides are TGTGCCAGCAGCGTGGGACTAGCGGGCCTCGAATACGAGCAGTACTTC. As protein: CASSVGLAGLEYEQYF.

This chain joins TRBV7-6 and TRBJ2-2, with 9 bases aligning to TRBD2. The J segment lost 6 bases and the V segment lost 1 base, leaving 6 bases of the junction unmatched. In germline, CDR1 is SGHVS, CDR2 FNYEAQ. CDR3 length: 16 amino acids. CDR3 protein: CASSLVSIAGAGELFF. The CDR3 DNA follows: TGTGCCAGCAGCTTAGTGTCAATAGCGGGAGCCGGGGAGCTGTTTTTT.

The V gene is TRBV19, the J gene TRBJ1-5; the match to TRBD1 covers 7 bases. The trim removed 3 bases at V and 6 bases at J, leaving 14 bases unmatched. The CDR3 has 17 amino acids. In germline, CDR1 is LNHDA, CDR2 SQIVND (reference sequence). In DNA, the CDR3 is TGTGCCAGTAGTATCCAGGGGACAGTAGGCGGGTTTCAGCCCCAGCATTTT. Protein: CASSIQGTVGGFQPQHF.

V usage is TRBV28 and J usage is TRBJ1-5; D is unresolved. V lost 8 bases and J 3 bases, leaving 17 bases between the germline ends. Germline loops: CDR1 MDHEN, CDR2 SYDVKM. CDR3 size: 15 residues. CDR3 DNA: TGTGCCAGCGGAGGCTCTCGGGGTGTCAATCAGCCCCAGCATTTT. Its translation: CASGGSRGVNQPQHF.

This clone has more than one count but fewer than ten. The CDR3 here is CASSIGSDNYGYTF. The DNA for the CDR3 is TGTGCCAGTAGTATCGGTTCCGACAACTATGGCTACACCTTC. This chain uses TRBV19 with TRBJ1-2; D ambiguous. Per the germline V gene, CDR1 is LNHDA and CDR2 is SQIVND (reference sequence). V was pared by 3 bases and J by 2 bases, with 10 bases between. CDR3 length: 14 amino acids.

The chain recombines TRBV5-1 with TRBJ2-3; D unclear. The CDR3 extends over 12 amino acids. The V and J ends lost 7 bases and 2 bases respectively, with 8 bases between them. From germline, CDR1 is SGHRS and CDR2 YFSETQ. Written as DNA, the CDR3 is TGCGCCAGCCGAAATTCCACAGATACGCAGTATTTT. It translates to CASRNSTDTQYF.

The chain is built from TRBV6-6 and TRBJ2-2; no clear D gene. This CDR3 contains 14 residues. Trimming took off 6 bases at V and 5 bases at J, with 13 bases between the two ends. CDR1 MNHNY and CDR2 SVGAGI come from the germline V gene (reference sequence). The CDR3 DNA is TGTGCCAGCAGCATCTCCCTGGGTACCGGGGAGCTGTTTTTT. Its translation is CASSISLGTGELFF.

The gene calls are TRBV5-6 and TRBJ2-3; tentatively, D is TRBD1 (5 bases). This CDR3 has 14 amino acids. From germline, CDR1 is SGHDT and CDR2 YYEEEE. Trimming left V 0 bases short and J 2 bases short, with 7 bases between. CDR3 in DNA: TGTGCCAGCAGCTTGGGACAGTTCACAGATACGCAGTATTTT. It translates to CASSLGQFTDTQYF. Full variable domain (missing parts from reference TRBV5-6 and TRBJ2-3): DAGVTQSPTHLIKTRGQQVTLRCSPKSGHDTVSWYQQALGQGPQFIFQYYEEEERQRGNFPDRFSGHQFPNYSSELNVNALLLGDSALYLCASSLGQFTDTQYFGPGTRLTVL.